This TCR beta chain was observed in a study of blood T cells in healthy people across ages. A second PCR of roughly 7 to 11 cycles used a sample-barcoded 5' primer and a J-beta primer mix. TCRdb redid the calling of the 5' RACE reads with MiXCR, one entry per CDR3 protein. The profile shows about 290,000 distinct CDR3 sequences, roughly 27% of them singletons. The clonotype comes from a woman aged 70-85 years in good health. What was sequenced was blood.

The DNA of the CDR3 is TGTGCCAGCAGCTCTAGCGGGGACACAGATACGCAGTATTTT. The encoded protein is CASSSSGDTDTQYF. This sequence joins TRBV7-9 and TRBJ2-3; TRBD2 matches at 9 bases. This CDR3 comprises 14 residues. J gave up 2 bases and V 4 bases, and 1 base lay outside the gene matches. CDR1 is SEHNR, CDR2 FQNEAQ, per germline (reference sequence).